Listed below are T cell receptor beta chains from one sample, sequenced in a study of blood T cell repertoires in COVID-19. Using immunoSEQ multiplex PCR, the repertoire was profiled, and TCRdb retains in-frame clones only, with some absent. The sample lists over 95,000 clones, more than 80% occurring once. Sequenced input: peripheral blood. These receptors were taken from a woman aged 40 to 50 with acute or convalescent COVID-19. The CDR3 runs from the conserved cysteine through the conserved F or W. The order of the fields is clone size, D gene, J gene, V gene, CDR3 length, CDR3 DNA, CDR3 protein. The D gene is left open where the match is weak. Not all rows give a size; the values are once, few, many and, for expanded clones, a class.

NA,NA,TRBJ1-1,TRBV18,15,TGTGCCAGCTCACCACGGCCCAGGGAGAACACTGAAGCTTTCTTT,CASSPRPRENTEAFF
NA,TRBD1,TRBJ1-6,TRBV5-1,16,TGCGCCAGCAGCTTTGAACAGGGGGCAATTAATTCACCCCTCCACTTT,CASSFEQGAINSPLHF
NA,NA,TRBJ2-1,TRBV7-8,15,TGTGCCAGCTCCTTGTCCGGGACTTCATACAATGAGCAGTTCTTC,CASSLSGTSYNEQFF
NA,TRBD2,TRBJ2-6,TRBV7-9,16,TGTGCCAGCAGCCCAGGCGGGGGGTCTGGGGCCAACGTCCTGACTTTC,CASSPGGGSGANVLTF
NA,NA,TRBJ2-6,TRBV12-2,17,TGTGCAAGTCGCCGCCCCGACACTAGCTCTGGGGCCAACGTCCTGACTTTC,CASRRPDTSSGANVLTF
NA,TRBD1,TRBJ1-4,TRBV6-5,15,TGTGCCAGTTCCAGGGGGCTGCCAACTAATGAAAAACTGTTTTTT,CASSRGLPTNEKLFF
NA,TRBD1,TRBJ2-5,TRBV6-5,14,TGTGCCAGCAGTTCAGACAGGGCCCAAGAGACCCAGTACTTC,CASSSDRAQETQYF
NA,NA,TRBJ2-5,TRBV14,15,TGTGCCAGCAGCCAAGTCGGGGTCGCTCAAGAGACCCAGTACTTC,CASSQVGVAQETQYF
NA,NA,TRBJ1-5,TRBV6-5,14,TGTGCCAGCAGTTACCGACAGGTCAATCAGCCCCAGCATTTT,CASSYRQVNQPQHF
NA,NA,TRBJ1-1,TRBV19,15,TGTGCCAGTAGTCGGGCAGGGGCCATGAACACTGAAGCTTTCTTT,CASSRAGAMNTEAFF
NA,TRBD2,TRBJ2-3,TRBV25-1,17,TGTGCCAGCAGTGTTGGGGGGGGGTCATCTAGCACAGATACGCAGTATTTT,CASSVGGGSSSTDTQYF
NA,TRBD1,TRBJ1-2,TRBV5-1,14,TGCGCCAGCAGCCCAGGGGGGACCGCTTATGGCTACACCTTC,CASSPGGTAYGYTF
NA,NA,TRBJ1-3,TRBV7-8,14,TGTGCCAGCAGCTTGGAGAGCTCTGGAAACACCATATATTTT,CASSLESSGNTIYF
once,TRBD1,TRBJ2-5,TRBV19,17,TGTGCCAGTAGTCTCCGGACAGGGGGGTATATATCAGAGACCCAGTACTTC,CASSLRTGGYISETQYF
NA,NA,TRBJ1-6,TRBV6-1,15,TGTGCCAGCAGTGAAGCGCGGCAGCATAATTCACCCCTCCACTTT,CASSEARQHNSPLHF
NA,TRBD2,TRBJ2-1,TRBV6-4,16,TGTGCCAGCAGACCTGCCGGGACTATCAGAAGTCGTGAGCAGTTCTTC,CASRPAGTIRSREQFF
NA,NA,TRBJ2-1,TRBV19,15,TGTGCCAGTAGTATATGGCGGAGCTCCTACAATGAGCAGTTCTTC,CASSIWRSSYNEQFF
NA,NA,TRBJ1-2,TRBV5-6,12,TGTGCCAGCAGCTGGTCGGGCTATGGCTACACCTTC,CASSWSGYGYTF
NA,TRBD2,TRBJ2-3,TRBV4-1,19,TGCGCCAGCAGCCTCAGGGTGGTGGCTAGCGGGGGGGCAGCAGATACGCAGTATTTT,CASSLRVVASGGAADTQYF
NA,TRBD1,TRBJ1-3,TRBV3-1/TRBV3-2,18,TGTGCCAGCAGCCCCCGGGACAGGGGTCAGAGCTCTGGAAACACCATATATTTT,CASSPRDRGQSSGNTIYF
once,TRBD1,TRBJ2-1,TRBV10-3,15,TGTGCCATCAGCACAGGAGACAGGGGAAACAATGAGCAGTTCTTC,CAISTGDRGNNEQFF
NA,NA,TRBJ1-5,TRBV2,14,TGTGCCAGCAGGGGAGGACGGAGCAATCAGCCCCAGCATTTT,CASRGGRSNQPQHF
NA,NA,TRBJ2-6,TRBV9,15,TGTGCCACTCGACCCAGGGCCTCTGGGGCCAACGTCCTGACTTTC,CATRPRASGANVLTF
NA,NA,TRBJ1-2,TRBV3-1/TRBV3-2,14,TGTGCCAGCAGCCAAGCCGGGAGTACCAGCGGCTACACCTTC,CASSQAGSTSGYTF
NA,NA,TRBJ2-5,TRBV7-9,14,TGTGCCAGCAGCTTTCCCACAGGGTCGGAGACCCAGTACTTC,CASSFPTGSETQYF
NA,NA,TRBJ1-3,TRBV14,16,TGTGCCAGCAGCCAATCTACTACGCACTCTGGAAACACCATATATTTT,CASSQSTTHSGNTIYF
NA,NA,TRBJ1-2,TRBV11-2,15,TGTGCCAGCAGCTTGACAGGTCATTCTAACTATGGCTACACCTTC,CASSLTGHSNYGYTF
many,TRBD2,TRBJ2-5,TRBV30,15,TGTGCCTGGAGACCCCGGACTAGCTACCAAGAGACCCAGTACTTC,CAWRPRTSYQETQYF
NA,TRBD2,TRBJ2-5,TRBV2,15,TGTGCCAGCAGGGGCTCTACTAGCGGGGTAGAGACCCAGTACTTC,CASRGSTSGVETQYF
few,TRBD2,TRBJ2-3,TRBV12-5,16,TGTGCTAGTGGTTTGTACAGCGGGGGCCACACAGATACGCAGTATTTT,CASGLYSGGHTDTQYF
NA,TRBD2,TRBJ2-1,TRBV5-4,15,TGTGCCAGCAGCAAGGGACTAGCGGGGGGGGCTGAGCAGTTCTTC,CASSKGLAGGAEQFF
NA,NA,TRBJ2-2,TRBV7-5,17,TGTGCCAGAAGCCACGGGACTAGCGGCTCGAACACCGGGGAGCTGTTTTTT,CARSHGTSGSNTGELFF
NA,TRBD1,TRBJ2-7,TRBV5-1,15,TGCGCCAGCAGCTTGGAAGGACAGGGTCGGGCTGAGCAGTACTTC,CASSLEGQGRAEQYF
NA,TRBD1,TRBJ1-6,TRBV19,16,TGTGCCAGTAGTTTGGACAGGGCTCTCTATAATTCACCCCTCCACTTT,CASSLDRALYNSPLHF
few,NA,TRBJ2-2,TRBV6-6,13,TGTGCCAGCAGCCCTAGCGCGGGCGGGGAGCTGTTTTTT,CASSPSAGGELFF
NA,TRBD1,TRBJ2-1,TRBV7-2,14,TGTGCCAGCAGCTTAAAGGGACAGGGTAGGGAGCAGTTCTTC,CASSLKGQGREQFF
NA,NA,TRBJ2-1,TRBV5-1,14,TGCGCCAGCAGCTTGGTGGGGGCCATCGGTGAGCAGTTCTTC,CASSLVGAIGEQFF